These 27 T cell receptor beta chains were sequenced from one sample in a study of blood T cell repertoires in COVID-19. Sequencing used immunoSEQ multiplex PCR; TCRdb keeps in-frame clones, though not all of them. The data contain nearly 200,000 clones, approximately 83% of them singletons. The sequencing sample was made of PBMCs or T cells enriched from blood (not recorded which). The source is a man aged 35 to 55 who had recovered from COVID-19.

The rearrangement uses TRBV5-4 and TRBJ2-3; 11 bases align to TRBD2. The CDR3 sequence is 15 residues long. The J segment lost 1 base and the V segment lost 3 bases, leaving 1 base of the junction unmatched. In germline, CDR1 is SGHNT, CDR2 YYREEE (reference sequence). CDR3 sequence: CASSSLAGGTDTQYF. The CDR3 nucleotides read TGTGCCAGCAGCTCACTAGCGGGGGGCACAGATACGCAGTATTTT.

This sequence joins TRBV11-3 and TRBJ2-1; 7 bases fit TRBD1. The germline gives CDR1 SGHNT, CDR2 YENEEA. The CDR3 totals 14 residues. V lost 2 bases and J lost 6; bases outside the gene matches: 4. The CDR3 DNA is TGTGCCAGCAGCTTACAGACAGGGTCCAATGAGCAGTTCTTC. This sequence encodes CASSLQTGSNEQFF. Based on the CDR3 plus reference TRBV11-3 and TRBJ2-1, the full variable domain is EAGVVQSPRYKIIEKKQPVAFWCNPISGHNTLYWYLQNLGQGPELLIRYENEEAVDDSQLPKDRFSAERLKGVDSTLKIQPAELGDSAVYLCASSLQTGSNEQFFGPGTRLTVL.

The chain joins TRBV3-1 (or the pseudogene TRBV3-2) to TRBJ2-5; 7 positions match TRBD2. The germline CDR1 and CDR2 sequences are LGHDT and YNNKEL (reference sequence). Trimming at V came to 4 bases and at J to 1 base, leaving 3 bases not matched to a gene. There are 14 residues in the CDR3. The CDR3: CASSPSGAQETQYF. The CDR3, as DNA: TGTGCCAGCAGCCCAAGCGGGGCCCAAGAGACCCAGTACTTC.

This clone was observed once. The chain links TRBV11-2 to TRBJ1-2; TRBD1 is a possible D gene (6 bases). CDR1 and CDR2 (germline): SGHAT, FQNNGV. This CDR3 spans 13 amino acids. V was cut by 5 bases and J by 8 bases, with 15 bases left in between. CDR3 in amino acids: CASSRTGNTGYTF. CDR3 nucleotide sequence: TGTGCCAGCAGCCGAACAGGGAATACGGGCTACACCTTC. The full variable domain, in which reference TRBV11-2 and TRBJ1-2 provide the parts outside the CDR3, is EAGVAQSPRYKIIEKRQSVAFWCNPISGHATLYWYQQILGQGPKLLIQFQNNGVVDDSQLPKDRFSAERLKGVDSTLKIQPAKLEDSAVYLCASSRTGNTGYTFGSGTRLTVV.

The chain links TRBV4-1 to TRBJ1-2, with 7 bases that match TRBD1. Germline assignment: CDR1 MGHRA and CDR2 YSYEKL. The J segment lost 2 bases and the V segment lost 1 base, leaving 7 bases of the junction unmatched. The CDR3 covers 16 residues. The CDR3 loop reads CASSQGETGRNYGYTF. Here the CDR3 DNA reads TGCGCCAGCAGCCAAGGTGAGACAGGGAGGAACTATGGCTACACCTTC.

The chain uses TRBV2 and TRBJ1-2; 9 nucleotides align to TRBD1. There are 16 residues in the CDR3. Germline lookup yields CDR1 SNHLY and CDR2 FYNNEI. The V segment lost 11 bases and the J segment 2 bases; nucleotides outside the gene matches: 15. CDR3 residues: CAGDPGQGAPNYGYTF. Here the CDR3 DNA reads TGTGCCGGAGACCCGGGACAGGGCGCCCCCAACTATGGCTACACCTTC.

This clone was seen a few times. This chain links TRBV20-1 with TRBJ1-1; 7 bases are a match to TRBD1. CDR1 DFQATT and CDR2 SNEGSKA come from the germline V gene (reference sequence). There are 13 residues in the CDR3. The V and J ends lost 3 bases and 3 bases, in that order; junction bases with no gene match: 4. CDR3 residues: CSASTTGDTEAFF. CDR3 nucleotide sequence: TGCAGTGCTAGTACCACAGGGGACACTGAAGCTTTCTTT.

The CDR3 bases are TGTGCCAGCAGTCAGCCCGGGACAGGTTCAGACGAGCAGTACTTC. Protein product: CASSQPGTGSDEQYF. This chain uses TRBV6-5 with TRBJ2-7; 8 nucleotides match TRBD1. This CDR3 comprises 15 residues. Germline CDR1 MNHEY, CDR2 SVGAGI. Trimming cost V 5 bases and J 5 bases; bases outside gene matches: 11.

Only a few counts were recorded for this clone. The genes are TRBV24-1 and TRBJ2-1; a weak D match, TRBD2 (6 bases). Germline CDR1 and CDR2: KGHDR and SFDVKD. Trimming stripped 1 base from V and 4 bases from J, with 13 bases between. CDR3 size: 16 residues. This CDR3 reads CATSDLGRGSYNEQFF. The CDR3 bases are TGTGCCACCAGTGATTTAGGGCGGGGCAGTTACAATGAGCAGTTCTTC.

This chain joins TRBV27 and TRBJ1-2; D may be TRBD1 (5 bases). This CDR3 has 14 residues. Deletions cut 2 bases from V and 5 bases from J, with 12 bases between. CDR1 is MNHEY, CDR2 SMNVEV, per germline (reference sequence). CDR3: CASSLRQGNYGYTF. The CDR3 DNA follows: TGTGCCAGCAGTTTACGGCAGGGTAATTATGGCTACACCTTC.

The chain is built from TRBV2 and TRBJ1-5; TRBD1 matches at 11 bases. The length of the CDR3 is 15 residues. Germline V gene data show CDR1 as SNHLY and CDR2 as FYNNEI. Germline trimming cut 6 bases from V and 5 bases from J; bases unmatched to any gene: 6. CDR3 DNA: TGTGCCAGCAGACCGGACAGGGGGCTGGATCAGCCCCAGCATTTT. It yields the protein CASRPDRGLDQPQHF.

The V call is TRBV5-6, the J call TRBJ1-2; 10 nucleotides line up with TRBD1. The CDR3 spans 14 residues. Per germline, CDR1 SGHDT and CDR2 YYEEEE. With V trimmed by 4 bases and J by 4 bases, 4 bases remained unmatched. This CDR3 reads CASSPDRGLYGYTF. CDR3 DNA sequence: TGTGCCAGCAGCCCCGACAGGGGGCTCTATGGCTACACCTTC.

The chain recombines TRBV5-6 with TRBJ2-7, with TRBD1 identical over 10 bases. CDR1 and CDR2 (germline): SGHDT, YYEEEE. The CDR3 is 14 amino acids. Losses at the gene ends were 3 bases for V and 6 bases for J; bases not matched to a gene: 6. CDR3 in amino acids: CASSWRDRGSEQYF. In DNA, the CDR3 is TGTGCCAGCAGCTGGCGGGACAGGGGATCCGAGCAGTACTTC. The full variable domain, in which reference TRBV5-6 and TRBJ2-7 provide the parts outside the CDR3, is DAGVTQSPTHLIKTRGQQVTLRCSPKSGHDTVSWYQQALGQGPQFIFQYYEEEERQRGNFPDRFSGHQFPNYSSELNVNALLLGDSALYLCASSWRDRGSEQYFGPGTRLTVT.

The chain employs TRBV5-1 and TRBJ1-3, with D unresolved. Germline V gives CDR1 SGHRS, CDR2 YFSETQ. The CDR3 runs 14 residues. Trimming stripped 4 bases from V and 0 bases from J, with 8 bases between. The CDR3: CASSPGNSGNTIYF. The DNA of the CDR3 is TGCGCCAGCAGCCCGGGAAACTCTGGAAACACCATATATTTT.

The V and J genes are TRBV6-5 and TRBJ1-6; 9 nucleotides line up with TRBD1. CDR1 is MNHEY, CDR2 SVGAGI, per germline. The CDR3 runs 14 residues. V trimming: 4 bases; J trimming: 7 bases; junction bases outside the gene matches: 2. CDR3 residues: CASSSGTGNSPLHF. The CDR3 coding sequence is TGTGCCAGCAGTTCCGGGACAGGGAATTCACCCCTCCACTTT.

This chain joins TRBV10-1 and TRBJ1-1, with D perhaps matching TRBD1 (6 bases). The germline V gene encodes CDR1 WNHNN and CDR2 SYGVQD (reference sequence). The CDR3 sequence is 12 residues long. V was cut by 6 bases and J by 4 bases, with 9 bases left in between. The CDR3 loop reads CASRGRGTEAFF. DNA of the CDR3: TGCGCCAGCAGAGGCAGGGGCACTGAAGCTTTCTTT.

The chain carries TRBV6-2 or TRBV6-3 and TRBJ2-1; 10 nucleotides agree with TRBD1. CDR1 is MNHEY and CDR2 is SVGEGT in the germline V gene. With V trimmed by 2 bases and J by 8 bases, 15 bases remained unmatched. This CDR3 contains 18 residues. The CDR3 reads CASSYLVNTGQGRYEQFF. CDR3 nucleotide sequence: TGTGCCAGCAGTTACCTCGTTAATACGGGACAGGGGCGATATGAGCAGTTCTTC.

The chain links TRBV5-1 to TRBJ1-6; no clear D. Trimming left V 2 bases short and J 0 bases short, with 6 bases between. The CDR3 totals 15 residues. Germline V gives CDR1 SGHRS, CDR2 YFSETQ. The CDR3: CASSLEGSYNSPLHF. In DNA form, the CDR3 reads TGCGCCAGCAGCTTAGAGGGCTCCTATAATTCACCCCTCCACTTT.

The chain employs TRBV4-1 and TRBJ1-2; possibly TRBD1 for D (5 bases). The ends were cut back, 1 base at V and 4 bases at J, with 16 bases in the middle. From germline, CDR1 is MGHRA and CDR2 YSYEKL. CDR3 length: 16 amino acids. CDR3 in amino acids: CASSQAQTAPLYGYTF. The CDR3 bases are TGCGCCAGCAGCCAAGCGCAGACAGCTCCCCTCTATGGCTACACCTTC.

The gene calls are TRBV11-2 and TRBJ1-4; 7 bases are a match to TRBD1. V was clipped by 0 bases and J by 12 bases; unmatched bases: 4. This CDR3 is 13 amino acids long. In germline, CDR1 is SGHAT, CDR2 FQNNGV. The CDR3 reads CASSLDQGQELFF. Here the CDR3 DNA reads TGTGCCAGCAGCTTAGACCAAGGACAGGAACTGTTTTTT. The full variable domain, with the rest looked up from reference TRBV11-2 and TRBJ1-4, is EAGVAQSPRYKIIEKRQSVAFWCNPISGHATLYWYQQILGQGPKLLIQFQNNGVVDDSQLPKDRFSAERLKGVDSTLKIQPAKLEDSAVYLCASSLDQGQELFFGSGTQLSVL.

The table lists this clone with many counts. The chain is built from TRBV5-4 and TRBJ2-7; 9 nucleotides match TRBD1. This CDR3 is built from 15 residues. CDR1 SGHNT and CDR2 YYREEE come from the germline V gene (reference sequence). The V and J ends lost 3 bases and 4 bases, in that order; junction bases with no gene match: 8. This CDR3 reads CASSSTQGADYEQYF. The DNA of the CDR3 is TGTGCCAGCAGCTCGACACAGGGGGCGGATTACGAGCAGTACTTC. The full variable domain, with the rest looked up from reference TRBV5-4 and TRBJ2-7, is ETGVTQSPTHLIKTRGQQVTLRCSSQSGHNTVSWYQQALGQGPQFIFQYYREEENGRGNFPPRFSGLQFPNYSSELNVNALELDDSALYLCASSSTQGADYEQYFGPGTRLTVT.

V gene TRBV27 combines with J gene TRBJ1-5, with D possibly being TRBD1 (5 bases). The CDR3 length is 13 residues. CDR1 and CDR2 (germline): MNHEY, SMNVEV (reference sequence). Trimming left V 4 bases short and J 11 bases short, with 15 bases between. The CDR3 sequence: CASSSNDRSAQHF. In DNA form, the CDR3 reads TGTGCCAGCAGTTCCAACGACAGATCAGCCCAGCATTTT.

The V gene is TRBV7-2, the J gene TRBJ1-5; D not certain. V was pared by 5 bases and J by 11 bases, with 16 bases between. The CDR3 length is 13 residues. Germline V CDR1 and CDR2: SGHTA, FQGNSA. The DNA of the CDR3 is TGTGCCAGCAGCCCACAGTCAGGCCCCACCCAGCATTTT. Its translation: CASSPQSGPTQHF.

The chain combines TRBV7-8 with TRBJ2-6, with D perhaps TRBD1 (5 bases). CDR1 is SGHVS and CDR2 is FQNEAQ in the germline V gene. Trimming removed 5 bases at V and 0 bases at J, with 8 bases between. This CDR3 region has 15 residues. The CDR3 sequence is CASSAQASGANVLTF. Here the CDR3 DNA reads TGTGCCAGCAGCGCACAGGCCTCTGGGGCCAACGTCCTGACTTTC.

The J gene is TRBJ1-1, the V gene TRBV12-3 or TRBV12-4, with unresolved D. CDR3 size: 13 residues. V dropped 5 bases and J dropped 8 bases, with 15 bases sitting between them. The DNA for the CDR3 is TGTGCCAGCAGTGATACCGATCGGGGAGAAGCTTTCTTT. Protein: CASSDTDRGEAFF.

The rearrangement links TRBV3-1 (or the pseudogene TRBV3-2) to TRBJ1-6; no definite D call. This CDR3 is 14 amino acids long. V gave up 1 base and J gave up 9 bases, with 10 bases separating them. Germline V gives CDR1 LGHDT, CDR2 YNNKEL (reference sequence). CDR3 DNA sequence: TGTGCCAGCAGCCAAGGAGGAACAACTTCACCCCTCCACTTT. Amino acids: CASSQGGTTSPLHF.

The chain joins TRBV15 to TRBJ2-1; D unresolved. V was cut by 1 base and J by 0 bases, with 19 bases left in between. Germline values: CDR1 LNHNV, CDR2 YYDKDF (reference sequence). This CDR3 is 19 amino acids long. CDR3 residues: CATSRVVARLLSSYNEQFF. The CDR3 nucleotides are TGTGCCACCAGCAGAGTTGTCGCCAGACTCCTGAGCTCCTACAATGAGCAGTTCTTC.